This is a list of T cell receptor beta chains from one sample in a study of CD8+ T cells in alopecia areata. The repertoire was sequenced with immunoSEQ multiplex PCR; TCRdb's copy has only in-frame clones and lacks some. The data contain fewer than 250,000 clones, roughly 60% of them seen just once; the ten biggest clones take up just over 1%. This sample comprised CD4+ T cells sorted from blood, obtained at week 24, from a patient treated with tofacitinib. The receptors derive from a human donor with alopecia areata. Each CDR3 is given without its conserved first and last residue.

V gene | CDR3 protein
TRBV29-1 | SVGDPGEAF
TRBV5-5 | ASSWDFSYEQY
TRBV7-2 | ASSLMPDGYT
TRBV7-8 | ASSRRPGQGRNEQF
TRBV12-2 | ASRLEDGRYTEAF
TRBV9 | ASSIPTATGNTIY
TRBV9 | ASSDTGGREKLF
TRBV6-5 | ASRGTSDYNEQF
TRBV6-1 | ASSRDRDYGYT
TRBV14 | ASSRTGGEVAEAF
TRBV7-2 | ASSTRESPLH
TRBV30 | AWASGNSGSRYT
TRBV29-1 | SFCDRVERSDTQY
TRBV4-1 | ASSLQQDTQY
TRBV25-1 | ASSKVYPDTQY
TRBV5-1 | ASSLLAGIDTEAF
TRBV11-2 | ASSFSDHSGGEQY
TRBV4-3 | ASSQVPIPGPGSNEAF
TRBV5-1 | ASRTSSGGPQETQY
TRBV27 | ASSGIGTGFKGYT
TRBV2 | ASSDARAGYGYT
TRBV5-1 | ASSSPPRSTEAF
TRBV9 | ASSVNSPLH
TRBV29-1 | SVASDRAYEQY
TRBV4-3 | ASSLDAKNIQY
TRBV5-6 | ASSRLGQPQETQY
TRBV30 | AWSAMTETDTQY
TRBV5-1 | ASSLGHPETQY
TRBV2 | ASSDPGTTDGYT
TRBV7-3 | ASSSGTGRADTQY
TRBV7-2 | ASSLIGAGASNQPQH